The 20 T cell receptor beta chains below all came from one sample that was sequenced in a study of response to subunit inactivated influenza vaccine. TCRdb fed the RT-PCR reads into MiXCR, producing one record per CDR3 protein. The sample yields hundreds of thousands of distinct CDR3 sequences, roughly 14% seen once. The sequenced sample was PBMCs from blood, obtained approximately 12 days after vaccination. These receptors were collected from a man aged 50 to 60 who received an inactivated influenza vaccine.

The V gene is TRBV18, the J gene TRBJ1-6; D is unclear. CDR1 and CDR2 (germline): KGHSH, LQKENI. The CDR3 covers 14 residues. The V and J ends lost 3 bases and 13 bases respectively, with 16 bases between them. CDR3 region: CASSPLGPVGPLHF. DNA for the CDR3: TGTGCCAGCTCACCCCTTGGACCCGTCGGTCCCCTCCACTTT.

CDR3 amino acids: CSVPTRFGTDTQYF. In DNA form, the CDR3 reads TGCAGCGTCCCCACCCGGTTTGGGACAGATACGCAGTATTTT. V gene TRBV29-1 combines with J gene TRBJ2-3; no firm D call. The CDR3 covers 14 residues. The V and J ends lost 6 bases and 3 bases respectively, with 16 bases between them. CDR1 is SQVTM and CDR2 is ANQGSEA in the germline V gene.

V usage is TRBV6-1 and J usage is TRBJ1-1; a weak D match, TRBD1 (5 bases). This CDR3 is built from 14 residues. Germline loops: CDR1 MNHNS, CDR2 SASEGT. V dropped 6 bases and J dropped 5 bases, with 16 bases sitting between them. This chain's CDR3 is CASRSGRGKTEAFF. CDR3 DNA: TGTGCCAGCAGATCCGGACGGGGGAAGACTGAAGCTTTCTTT.

Only a few counts were recorded for this clonotype. This chain connects TRBV6-1 to TRBJ1-3; 7 bases match TRBD1. This CDR3 has 15 amino acids. Germline V gene data show CDR1 as MNHNS and CDR2 as SASEGT. With V trimmed by 6 bases and J by 0 bases, 5 bases remained unmatched. This chain's CDR3 is CASRGTVSSGNTIYF. The CDR3 nucleotides read TGTGCCAGCAGGGGGACAGTTAGCTCTGGAAACACCATATATTTT.

This clonotype appeared a few times. V is TRBV7-9 and J is TRBJ2-3, with TRBD1 matching over 8 bases. Germline assignment: CDR1 SEHNR and CDR2 FQNEAQ (reference sequence). CDR3 length: 17 residues. J gave up 2 bases and V 1 base, and 8 bases lay outside the gene matches. CDR3 loop: CASSLGTGRPPTDTQYF. The CDR3 nucleotides are TGTGCCAGCAGCTTAGGGACAGGGCGCCCCCCCACAGATACGCAGTATTTT.

J is TRBJ2-5 and V is TRBV7-6; D may be TRBD2 (6 bases). From germline, CDR1 is SGHVS and CDR2 FNYEAQ. With 5 bases removed from V and 1 base from J, the gap between germline ends came to 17 bases. The CDR3 runs 16 residues. DNA of the CDR3: TGTGCCAGCAGCCGGGGGACCCCGGGGGTCCAAGAGACCCAGTACTTC. Residues: CASSRGTPGVQETQYF.

This chain uses TRBV28 with TRBJ2-2; tentatively, D is TRBD1 (6 bases). V was cut by 3 bases and J by 6 bases, with 14 bases left in between. The CDR3 totals 15 residues. Per the germline V gene, CDR1 is MDHEN and CDR2 is SYDVKM. DNA of the CDR3: TGTGCCAGCAGTTTTGGGCAGGGGCGTCCCGGGGAGCTGTTTTTT. Protein product: CASSFGQGRPGELFF.

The sample holds many counts of this clonotype. The gene calls are TRBV27 and TRBJ2-7; D is perhaps TRBD1 (5 bases). This CDR3 comprises 14 residues. Germline V gene lookup returns CDR1 MNHEY and CDR2 SMNVEV (reference sequence). Trimming took off 7 bases at V and 2 bases at J, with 15 bases between the two ends. The CDR3 DNA reads as TGTGCCAGCAAAAACGACACAGGTACCTACGAGCAGTACTTC. Protein: CASKNDTGTYEQYF.

The chain carries TRBV7-2 and TRBJ2-3; tentatively, D is TRBD2 (6 bases). V lost 3 bases and J 6 bases, leaving 10 bases between the germline ends. The CDR3 consists of 13 residues. Germline V lookup: CDR1 SGHTA, CDR2 FQGNSA. CDR3 in amino acids: CASSFGGSDTQYF. CDR3 nucleotides: TGTGCCAGCAGCTTTGGGGGGAGTGATACGCAGTATTTT.

This clonotype has a handful of counts. The chain combines TRBV15 with TRBJ1-5; 7 bases line up with TRBD1. The CDR3 sequence is 19 residues long. The germline V gene has CDR1 LNHNV and CDR2 YYDKDF (reference sequence). The V segment lost 3 bases and the J segment 4 bases; nucleotides outside the gene matches: 18. This CDR3 is CATSRHIGGTAEENQPQHF. The DNA for the CDR3 is TGTGCCACCAGCAGGCATATAGGGGGGACAGCCGAGGAGAATCAGCCCCAGCATTTT. Filled out from reference TRBV15 and TRBJ1-5, the complete variable domain reads DAMVIQNPRYQVTQFGKPVTLSCSQTLNHNVMYWYQQKSSQAPKLLFHYYDKDFNNEADTPDNFQSRRPNTSFCFLDIRSPGLGDTAMYLCATSRHIGGTAEENQPQHFGDGTRLSIL.

In its sample, this clonotype was seen a few times. V usage is TRBV4-2 and J usage is TRBJ2-2; no reliable D call. Deletions cut 2 bases from V and 1 base from J, with 5 bases between. The CDR3 is made up of 14 amino acids. Germline loops: CDR1 LGHNA, CDR2 YNFKEQ. In DNA form, the CDR3 reads TGTGCCAGCAGCCAAAACGTGAACACCGGGGAGCTGTTTTTT. Protein: CASSQNVNTGELFF.

This chain uses TRBV7-8 with TRBJ2-1; 9 positions match TRBD2. Germline lookup yields CDR1 SGHVS and CDR2 FQNEAQ. This CDR3 spans 16 amino acids. The J segment lost 6 bases and the V segment lost 7 bases, leaving 13 bases of the junction unmatched. The CDR3 region is CASTLRAGGLPNEQFF. The CDR3 DNA is TGTGCCAGCACCCTGAGGGCGGGAGGGCTCCCCAATGAGCAGTTCTTC.

This clonotype was counted between two and nine times. The rearrangement joins TRBV6-2 or TRBV6-3 to TRBJ2-7, with 9 bases identical to TRBD1. Per the germline V gene, CDR1 is MNHEY and CDR2 is SVGEGT. J was trimmed by 4 bases and V by 7 bases; bases with no gene match: 14. The CDR3 has 16 residues. CDR3 protein: CASTYRPGTGRYEQYF. Here the CDR3 DNA reads TGTGCCAGCACCTACCGCCCCGGGACAGGGAGATACGAGCAGTACTTC.

The gene calls are TRBV10-3 and TRBJ2-4; D might be TRBD2 (6 bases). Per the germline V gene, CDR1 is ENHRY and CDR2 is SYGVKD. The CDR3 spans 15 residues. V was cut by 0 bases and J by 1 base, with 7 bases left in between. The CDR3 loop reads CAISESREAKNIQYF. DNA of the CDR3: TGTGCCATCAGTGAGTCACGGGAGGCCAAAAACATTCAGTACTTC.

This clonotype was counted between two and nine times. The V gene is TRBV5-1, the J gene TRBJ2-5, with TRBD2 matching over 14 bases. The germline gives CDR1 SGHRS, CDR2 YFSETQ. The CDR3 consists of 16 residues. The V gene end was trimmed by 4 bases and the J gene end by 5 bases; junction bases not matched to a gene: 7. CDR3 residues: CASSHRLAGGPETQYF. The CDR3 DNA sequence: TGCGCCAGCAGCCACAGACTAGCGGGAGGGCCGGAGACCCAGTACTTC. Drawing the rest from reference TRBV5-1 and TRBJ2-5, the complete variable domain is KAGVTQTPRYLIKTRGQQVTLSCSPISGHRSVSWYQQTPGQGLQFLFEYFSETQRNKGNFPGRFSGRQFSNSRSEMNVSTLELGDSALYLCASSHRLAGGPETQYFGPGTRLLVL.

This clonotype was seen at least ten times. The V gene is TRBV6-2 or TRBV6-3, the J gene TRBJ2-7; D is unresolved. The CDR3 runs to 12 residues. CDR1 and CDR2 (germline): MNHEY, SVGEGT. V was trimmed by 5 bases and J by 4 bases, leaving 9 bases between them. The DNA for the CDR3 is TGTGCCAGCAGTCCGAACGGGTACGAGCAGTACTTC. Translation: CASSPNGYEQYF.

The V and J genes are TRBV20-1 and TRBJ2-2; 8 bases are a match to TRBD2. This CDR3 has 15 amino acids. Germline V gene lookup returns CDR1 DFQATT and CDR2 SNEGSKA (reference sequence). Trimming at V came to 1 base and at J to 6 bases, leaving 7 bases not matched to a gene. CDR3 sequence: CSARVAGTLAGELFF. CDR3 nucleotide sequence: TGCAGTGCTAGAGTAGCGGGGACCTTGGCCGGGGAGCTGTTTTTT.

This clonotype showed up just a few times. The J gene is TRBJ2-7, the V gene TRBV7-9; D is unclear. The CDR3 runs to 12 residues. Germline V gene lookup returns CDR1 SEHNR and CDR2 FQNEAQ (reference sequence). Between the trimmed V and J ends, which lost 1 base and 5 bases, there was a span of 6 bases. CDR3 loop: CASSLGVDEQYF. The CDR3 DNA is TGTGCCAGCAGCTTAGGCGTAGACGAGCAGTACTTC.

The rearrangement joins TRBV4-3 to TRBJ2-5; perhaps D is TRBD1 or TRBD2 (5 bases each). The CDR3 is 16 residues long. Germline lookup yields CDR1 LGHNA and CDR2 YSLEER. Deletions cut 0 bases from V and 1 base from J, with 12 bases between. CDR3 in amino acids: CASSQEPGAPQETQYF. The CDR3, as DNA: TGCGCCAGCAGCCAAGAACCCGGGGCCCCCCAAGAGACCCAGTACTTC.

This clonotype was observed a few times. The chain joins TRBV5-1 to TRBJ2-7; D is possibly TRBD1 (5 bases). Germline-derived CDR1 and CDR2 are SGHRS and YFSETQ. This CDR3 is 17 amino acids long. The V end was cut by 0 bases, the J end by 0 bases, with 16 bases between. The CDR3 bases are TGCGCCAGCAGCTTGGTATCGGGCAGGGAACTCTCCTACGAGCAGTACTTC. Protein product: CASSLVSGRELSYEQYF.